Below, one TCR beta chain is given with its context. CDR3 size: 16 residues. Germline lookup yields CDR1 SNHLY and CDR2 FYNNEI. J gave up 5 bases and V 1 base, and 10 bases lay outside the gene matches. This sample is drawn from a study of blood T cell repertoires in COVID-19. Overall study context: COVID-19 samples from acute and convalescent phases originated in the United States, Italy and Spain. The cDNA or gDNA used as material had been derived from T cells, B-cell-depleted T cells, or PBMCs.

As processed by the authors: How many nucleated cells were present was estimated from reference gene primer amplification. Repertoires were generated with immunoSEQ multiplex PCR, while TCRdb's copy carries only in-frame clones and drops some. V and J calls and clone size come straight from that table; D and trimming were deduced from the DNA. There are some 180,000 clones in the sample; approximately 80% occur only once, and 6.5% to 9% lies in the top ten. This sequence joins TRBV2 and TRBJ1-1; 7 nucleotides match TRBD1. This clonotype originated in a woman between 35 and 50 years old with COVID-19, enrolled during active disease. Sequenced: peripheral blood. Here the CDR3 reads CASSEDSQGVGTEAFF. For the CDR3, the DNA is TGTGCCAGCAGTGAAGACAGTCAGGGGGTTGGGACTGAAGCTTTCTTT.